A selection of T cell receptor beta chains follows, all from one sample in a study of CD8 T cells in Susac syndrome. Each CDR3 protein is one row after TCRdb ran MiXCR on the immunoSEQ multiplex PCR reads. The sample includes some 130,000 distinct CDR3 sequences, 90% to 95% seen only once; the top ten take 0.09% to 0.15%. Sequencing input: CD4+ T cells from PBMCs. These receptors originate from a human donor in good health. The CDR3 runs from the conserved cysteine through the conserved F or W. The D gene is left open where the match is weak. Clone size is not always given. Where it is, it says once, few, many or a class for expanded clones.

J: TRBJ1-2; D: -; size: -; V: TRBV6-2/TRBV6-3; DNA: TGTGCCAGCAGGGCGGGACCGACTAGGGATGGCTACACCTTC; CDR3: CASRAGPTRDGYTF
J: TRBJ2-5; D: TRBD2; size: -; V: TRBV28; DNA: TGTGCCAGCAGTCTATGGACTAGCGGGAGTGAGACCCAGTACTTC; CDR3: CASSLWTSGSETQYF
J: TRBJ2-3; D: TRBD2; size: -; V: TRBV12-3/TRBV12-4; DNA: TGTGCCACCCAACTAGCGGGAGCCCCAGATACGCAGTATTTT; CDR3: CATQLAGAPDTQYF
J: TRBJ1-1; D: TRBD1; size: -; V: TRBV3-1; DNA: TGTGCCAGCAGCCAAGAGGGACAGACGAACACTGAAGCTTTCTTT; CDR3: CASSQEGQTNTEAFF
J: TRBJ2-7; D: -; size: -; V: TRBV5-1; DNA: TGCGCCAGCAGCTGGCGACAGGACCCGTCCTACGAGCAGTACTTC; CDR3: CASSWRQDPSYEQYF
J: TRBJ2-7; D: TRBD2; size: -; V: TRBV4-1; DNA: TGCGCCAGCGGCGAGGGACTAGCGGGTAAGAGCTCCTACGAGCAGTACTTC; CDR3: CASGEGLAGKSSYEQYF
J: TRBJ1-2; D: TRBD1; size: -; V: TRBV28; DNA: TGTGCCAGCAGTCCCCCAGAACAGGGGCATGGCTACACCTTC; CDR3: CASSPPEQGHGYTF
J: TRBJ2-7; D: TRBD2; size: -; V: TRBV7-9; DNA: TGTGCCAGCACGCGGGGGGGAGGCCACGAGCAGTACTTC; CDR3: CASTRGGGHEQYF
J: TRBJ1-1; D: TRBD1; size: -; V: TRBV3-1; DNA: TGTGCCAGCAGCCAGCGACAGGGGGTAAACACTGAAGCTTTCTTT; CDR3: CASSQRQGVNTEAFF
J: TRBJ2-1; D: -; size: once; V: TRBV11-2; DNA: TGTGCCAGCAGCAGGAGGATTGAGCAGTTCTTC; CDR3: CASSRRIEQFF
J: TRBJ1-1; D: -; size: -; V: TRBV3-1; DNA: TGTGCCAGCAGCCAACCCACAAGCGCTGAAGCTTTCTTT; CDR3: CASSQPTSAEAFF
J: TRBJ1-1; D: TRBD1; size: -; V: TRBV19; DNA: TGTGCCAGTAGTATACCTACAGGGGGCGCGATCACTGAAGCTTTCTTT; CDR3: CASSIPTGGAITEAFF
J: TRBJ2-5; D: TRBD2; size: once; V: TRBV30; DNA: TGTGCCTGGAGTATGGGACTAGCGGGAGCTGAGACCCAGTACTTC; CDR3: CAWSMGLAGAETQYF
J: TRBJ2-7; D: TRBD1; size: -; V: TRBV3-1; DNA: TGTGCCAGCAGCCCCGACAGGGGGAACTACGAGCAGTACTTC; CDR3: CASSPDRGNYEQYF
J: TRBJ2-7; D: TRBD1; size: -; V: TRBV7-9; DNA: TGTGCCAGCAGCGCGGGACAGGGGATGATGCAGTACTTC; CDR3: CASSAGQGMMQYF
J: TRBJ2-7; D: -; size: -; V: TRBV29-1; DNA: TGCAGCGTCGAAGGGACTGTTCCTACGACGCAGTACTTC; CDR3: CSVEGTVPTTQYF
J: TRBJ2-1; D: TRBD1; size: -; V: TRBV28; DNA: TGTGCCAGCAGGGACAGGGTAGTTGGCAATGAGCAGTTCTTC; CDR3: CASRDRVVGNEQFF
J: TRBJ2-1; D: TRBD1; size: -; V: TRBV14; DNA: TGTGCCAGCAGCCTCTACCGGGACAGGGGCAATGAGCAGTTCTTC; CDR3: CASSLYRDRGNEQFF
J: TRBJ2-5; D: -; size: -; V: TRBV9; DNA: TGTGCCAGCAGCGTAAACCCTACGGAGACCCAGTACTTC; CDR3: CASSVNPTETQYF
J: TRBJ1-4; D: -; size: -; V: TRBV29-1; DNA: TGCAGCGTTAGGAGCTATGAAAAACTGTTTTTT; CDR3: CSVRSYEKLFF
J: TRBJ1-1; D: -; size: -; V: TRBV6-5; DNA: TGTGCCAGCAGTTACGAGTTGAACACTGAAGCTTTCTTT; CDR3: CASSYELNTEAFF
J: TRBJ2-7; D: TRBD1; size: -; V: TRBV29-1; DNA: TGCAGCGTTGAGCGGAACAGGGGGCCCTACGAGCAGTACTTC; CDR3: CSVERNRGPYEQYF
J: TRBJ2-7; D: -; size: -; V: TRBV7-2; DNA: TGTGCCAGCAGCTTGGGCTCCAATCCCCCCTACGAGCAGTACTTC; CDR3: CASSLGSNPPYEQYF
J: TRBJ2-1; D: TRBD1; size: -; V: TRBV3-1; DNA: TGTGCCAGCAGCCCCCGGGACAGGGACTACAATGAGCAGTTCTTC; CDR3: CASSPRDRDYNEQFF
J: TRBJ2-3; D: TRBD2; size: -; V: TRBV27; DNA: TGTGCCAGCACCCAACCCCGGGTTCTGGGACTAGAGGACACAGATACGCAGTATTTT; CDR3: CASTQPRVLGLEDTDTQYF
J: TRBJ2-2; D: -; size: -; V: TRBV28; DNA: TGTGCCAGCAGTTTGTGGACCGGGGAGCTGTTTTTT; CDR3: CASSLWTGELFF
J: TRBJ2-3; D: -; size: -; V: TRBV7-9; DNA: TGTGCCAGCAGCTTCACCTCAGGAGCCACGGATACGCAGTATTTT; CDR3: CASSFTSGATDTQYF
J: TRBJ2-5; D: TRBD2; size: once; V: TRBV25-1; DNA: TGTGCCAGCACCCAATCTAGCGGGGGAGAGACCCAGTACTTC; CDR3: CASTQSSGGETQYF
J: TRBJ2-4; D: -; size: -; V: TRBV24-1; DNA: TGTGCCACCAGTGATCCGGGAGCCCTAAACATTCAGTACTTC; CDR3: CATSDPGALNIQYF
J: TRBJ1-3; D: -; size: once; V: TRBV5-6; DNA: TGTGCCAGCAGCTTTGTCTCCTCTGGAAACACCATATATTTT; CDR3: CASSFVSSGNTIYF
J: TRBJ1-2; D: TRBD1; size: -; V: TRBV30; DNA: TGTGCCTGGGCCGGACAGGGATACTATGGCTACACCTTC; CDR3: CAWAGQGYYGYTF
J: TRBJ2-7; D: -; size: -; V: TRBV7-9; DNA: TGTGCCAGCAGCTCCCGGGGAAACATCGACGAGCAGTACTTC; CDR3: CASSSRGNIDEQYF
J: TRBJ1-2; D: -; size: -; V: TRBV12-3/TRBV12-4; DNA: TGTGCCAGCAGTTCGCTGGGGGGCGGCTACACCTTC; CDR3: CASSSLGGGYTF
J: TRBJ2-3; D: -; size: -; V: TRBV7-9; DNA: TGTGCCGCAACTCGGGCGGGCACAGATACGCAGTATTTT; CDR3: CAATRAGTDTQYF
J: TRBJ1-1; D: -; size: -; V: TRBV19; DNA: TGTGCCAGTAAAGATCAGGTCACCTTGAACACTGAAGCTTTCTTT; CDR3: CASKDQVTLNTEAFF
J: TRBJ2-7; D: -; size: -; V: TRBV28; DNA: TGTGCCAGCAGTTTAGGCGGCAGAAACTACGAGCAGTACTTC; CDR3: CASSLGGRNYEQYF
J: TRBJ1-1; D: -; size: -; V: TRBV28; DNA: TGTGCCAGCAGTTTGACGAGGGTGAACACTGAAGCTTTCTTT; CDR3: CASSLTRVNTEAFF
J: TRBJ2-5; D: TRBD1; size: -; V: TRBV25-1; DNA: TGTGCCAGCAGTGGACAGGGGGAAGAGACCCAGTACTTC; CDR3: CASSGQGEETQYF
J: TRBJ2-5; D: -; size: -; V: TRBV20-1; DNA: TGCAGTGCTAGCCCCTCGAGCTTTCGGAAGACCCAGTACTTC; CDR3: CSASPSSFRKTQYF
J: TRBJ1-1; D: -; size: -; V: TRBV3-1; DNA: TGTGCCAGCAGCCAATCGAGTCCTGACACTGAAGCTTTCTTT; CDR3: CASSQSSPDTEAFF
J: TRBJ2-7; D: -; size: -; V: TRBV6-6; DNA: TGTGCCAGCAGTTCCCCGGGACGTTCCTACGAGCAGTACTTC; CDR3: CASSSPGRSYEQYF